The T cell receptor (beta chain) described here comes from a study of control samples from healthy donors and cancer patients (dated by TCRdb to the early 2020s). Receptor libraries were prepared by the immunoSEQ multiplex PCR assay. The table comes from immuneACCESS by way of TCRdb, which keeps in-frame sequences with V and J called. Part of the clones is missing from these tables; in studies checked, under half for an unresolved V gene and the rest for unknown reasons. Counted in this sample were approximately 89,000 clones; 70% to 90% of them appeared once. The ten largest clonotypes hold roughly 20% of the sample. From its cysteine to its phenylalanine, the CDR3 spans 16 amino acids. Just the 48-base CDR3 DNA is kept, in frame starting at base 1. Germline trimming amounts to 4 bases on V and 4 bases on J, with 8 as the count of junction bases outside the gene matches. According to the germline V gene, CDR1 reads SGDLS and CDR2 reads YYNGEE.

A note on this clone: Its antigen remains undetermined. Base qualities are missing; no much larger clone stands one base away.

Recombination connected TRBV9 to TRBJ2-2; the central 9 bases match TRBD2. The receptor's source is a man aged 50 to 60 in good health. Sequencing used blood. The CDR3 here reads CASSMAGGPVTGELFF. In nucleotides, the sequence is TGTGCCAGCAGCATGGCGGGAGGGCCGGTCACCGGGGAGCTGTTTTTT.